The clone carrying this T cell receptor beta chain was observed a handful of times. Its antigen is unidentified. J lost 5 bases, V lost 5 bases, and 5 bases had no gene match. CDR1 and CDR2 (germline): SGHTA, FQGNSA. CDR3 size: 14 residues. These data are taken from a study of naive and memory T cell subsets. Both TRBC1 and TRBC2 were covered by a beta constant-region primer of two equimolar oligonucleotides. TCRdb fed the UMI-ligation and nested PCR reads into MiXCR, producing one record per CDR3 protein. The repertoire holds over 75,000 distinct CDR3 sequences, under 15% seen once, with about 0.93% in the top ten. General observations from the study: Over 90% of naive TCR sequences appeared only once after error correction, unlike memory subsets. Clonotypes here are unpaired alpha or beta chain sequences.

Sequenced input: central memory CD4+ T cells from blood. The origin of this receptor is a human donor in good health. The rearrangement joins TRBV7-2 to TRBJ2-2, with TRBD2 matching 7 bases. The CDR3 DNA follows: TGTGCCAGCAGCCGTAGCGGGTCGACCGGGGAGCTGTTTTTT. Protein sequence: CASSRSGSTGELFF.